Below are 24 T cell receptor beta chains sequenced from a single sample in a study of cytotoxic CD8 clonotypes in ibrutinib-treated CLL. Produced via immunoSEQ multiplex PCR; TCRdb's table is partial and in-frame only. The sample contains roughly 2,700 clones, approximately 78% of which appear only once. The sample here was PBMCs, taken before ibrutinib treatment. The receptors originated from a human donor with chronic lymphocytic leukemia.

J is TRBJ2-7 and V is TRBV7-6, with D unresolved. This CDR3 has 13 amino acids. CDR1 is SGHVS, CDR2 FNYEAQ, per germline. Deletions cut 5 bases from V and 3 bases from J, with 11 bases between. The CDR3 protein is CASSPGPNYEQYF. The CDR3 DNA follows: TGTGCCAGCAGCCCCGGCCCGAACTACGAGCAGTACTTC. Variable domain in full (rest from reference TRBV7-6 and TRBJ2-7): GAGVSQSPRYKVTKRGQDVALRCDPISGHVSLYWYRQALGQGPEFLTYFNYEAQQDKSGLPNDRFSAERPEGSISTLTIQRTEQRDSAMYRCASSPGPNYEQYFGPGTRLTVT.

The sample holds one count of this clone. The CDR3 bases are TGTGCCAGCAGCCCGCCCGACGGTACCGATACGCAGTATTTT. Translated, it gives CASSPPDGTDTQYF. The rearrangement links TRBV7-9 to TRBJ2-3; D call uncertain. The CDR3 spans 14 residues. The V gene lost 5 bases and the J gene lost 6 bases, with 15 bases spanning the gap. The germline CDR1 and CDR2 sequences are SEHNR and FQNEAQ (reference sequence).

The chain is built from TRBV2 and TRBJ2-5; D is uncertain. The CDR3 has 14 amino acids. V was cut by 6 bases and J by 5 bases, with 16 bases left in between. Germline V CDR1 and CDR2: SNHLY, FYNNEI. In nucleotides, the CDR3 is TGTGCCAGCAGCGTCACGTACCAAGGGGAGACCCAGTACTTC. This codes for CASSVTYQGETQYF.

CDR3 region: CASSQLDMISYNEQFF. DNA for the CDR3: TGCGCCAGCAGCCAGCTGGACATGATCTCCTACAATGAGCAGTTCTTC. The chain uses TRBV4-1 and TRBJ2-1; tentative D call: TRBD1 (5 bases). The germline gives CDR1 MGHRA, CDR2 YSYEKL. V was shortened by 3 bases and J by 0 bases, with 12 bases between the two germline ends. The CDR3 runs 16 residues.

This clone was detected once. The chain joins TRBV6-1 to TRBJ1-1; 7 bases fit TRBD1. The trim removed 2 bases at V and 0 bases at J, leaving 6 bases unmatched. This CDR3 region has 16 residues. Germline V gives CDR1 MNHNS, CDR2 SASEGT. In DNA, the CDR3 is TGTGCCAGCAGTGAAAGAACAGGGGCAATGAACACTGAAGCTTTCTTT. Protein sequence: CASSERTGAMNTEAFF.

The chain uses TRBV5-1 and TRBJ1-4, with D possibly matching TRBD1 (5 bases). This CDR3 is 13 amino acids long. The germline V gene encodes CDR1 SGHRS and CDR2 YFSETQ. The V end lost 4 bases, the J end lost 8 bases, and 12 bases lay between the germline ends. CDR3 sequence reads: CASSQGTMEKLFF. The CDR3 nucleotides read TGCGCCAGCAGCCAAGGGACGATGGAAAAACTGTTTTTT.

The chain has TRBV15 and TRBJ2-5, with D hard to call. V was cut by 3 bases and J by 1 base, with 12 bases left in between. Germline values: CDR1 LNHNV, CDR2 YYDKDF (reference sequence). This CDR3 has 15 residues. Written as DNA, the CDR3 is TGTGCCACCAGCAGCTATTCCCCGGGCCAAGAGACCCAGTACTTC. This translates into CATSSYSPGQETQYF.

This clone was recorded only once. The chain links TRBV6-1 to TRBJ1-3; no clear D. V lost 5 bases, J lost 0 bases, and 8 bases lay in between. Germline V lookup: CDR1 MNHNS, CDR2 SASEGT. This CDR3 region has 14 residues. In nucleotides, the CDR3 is TGTGCCAGCAGTAAAGTCCCCTCTGGAAACACCATATATTTT. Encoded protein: CASSKVPSGNTIYF.

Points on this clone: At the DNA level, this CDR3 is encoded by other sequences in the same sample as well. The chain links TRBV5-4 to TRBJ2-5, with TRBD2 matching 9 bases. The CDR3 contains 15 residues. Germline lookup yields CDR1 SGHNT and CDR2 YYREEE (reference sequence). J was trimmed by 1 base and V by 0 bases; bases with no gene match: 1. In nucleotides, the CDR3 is TGTGCCAGCAGCTTGGTACTAGCGGGCCAAGAGACCCAGTACTTC. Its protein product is CASSLVLAGQETQYF.

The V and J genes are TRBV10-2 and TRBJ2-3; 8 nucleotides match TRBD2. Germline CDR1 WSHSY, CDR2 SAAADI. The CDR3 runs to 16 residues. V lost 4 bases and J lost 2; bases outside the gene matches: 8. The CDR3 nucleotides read TGCGCCAGCAGTGCCGGAGCGGGGGCAACCACAGATACGCAGTATTTT. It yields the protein CASSAGAGATTDTQYF.

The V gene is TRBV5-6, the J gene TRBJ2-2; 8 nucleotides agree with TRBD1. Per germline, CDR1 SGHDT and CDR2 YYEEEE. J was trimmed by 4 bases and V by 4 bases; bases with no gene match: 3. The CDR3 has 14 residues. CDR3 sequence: CASSQQGVTGELFF. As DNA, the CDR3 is TGTGCCAGCAGCCAACAGGGGGTCACCGGGGAGCTGTTTTTT.

CDR3 protein: CASSRDSGANVLTF. The CDR3 DNA sequence: TGCGCCAGCAGCCGGGATTCTGGGGCCAACGTCCTGACTTTC. This sequence joins TRBV5-1 and TRBJ2-6; the D gene is possibly TRBD2 (5 bases). The germline V gene encodes CDR1 SGHRS and CDR2 YFSETQ. The CDR3 extends over 14 amino acids. The V end lost 4 bases, the J end lost 1 base, and 6 bases lay between the germline ends.

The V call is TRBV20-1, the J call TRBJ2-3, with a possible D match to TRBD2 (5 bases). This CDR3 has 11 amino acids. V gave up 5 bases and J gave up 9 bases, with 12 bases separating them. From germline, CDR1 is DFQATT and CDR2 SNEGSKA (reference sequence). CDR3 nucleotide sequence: TGCAGTGCTGGAAGGGCTAGCACGCAGTATTTT. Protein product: CSAGRASTQYF.

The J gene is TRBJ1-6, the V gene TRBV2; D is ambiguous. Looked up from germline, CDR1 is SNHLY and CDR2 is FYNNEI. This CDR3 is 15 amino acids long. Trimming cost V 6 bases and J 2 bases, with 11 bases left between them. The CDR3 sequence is CASSAGHPYNSPLHF. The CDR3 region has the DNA TGTGCCAGCAGCGCAGGCCACCCCTATAATTCACCCCTCCACTTT. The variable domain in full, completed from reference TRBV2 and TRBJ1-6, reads EPEVTQTPSHQVTQMGQEVILRCVPISNHLYFYWYRQILGQKVEFLVSFYNNEISEKSEIFDDQFSVERPDGSNFTLKIRSTKLEDSAMYFCASSAGHPYNSPLHFGNGTRLTVT.

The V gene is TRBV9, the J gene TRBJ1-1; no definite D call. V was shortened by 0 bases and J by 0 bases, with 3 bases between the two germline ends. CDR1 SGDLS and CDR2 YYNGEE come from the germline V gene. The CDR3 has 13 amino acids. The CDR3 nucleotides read TGTGCCAGCAGCGTAGGCATGAACACTGAAGCTTTCTTT. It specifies CASSVGMNTEAFF. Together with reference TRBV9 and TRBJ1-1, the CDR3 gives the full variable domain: DSGVTQTPKHLITATGQRVTLRCSPRSGDLSVYWYQQSLDQGLQFLIQYYNGEERAKGNILERFSAQQFPDLHSELNLSSLELGDSALYFCASSVGMNTEAFFGQGTRLTVV.

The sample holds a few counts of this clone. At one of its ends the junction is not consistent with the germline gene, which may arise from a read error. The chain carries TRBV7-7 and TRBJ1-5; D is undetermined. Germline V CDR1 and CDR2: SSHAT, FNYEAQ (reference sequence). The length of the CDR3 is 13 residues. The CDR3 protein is CASSRELGQPQHF. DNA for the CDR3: TGTGCTAGCAGTAGGGAGTTAGGTCAGCCCCAGCATTTT. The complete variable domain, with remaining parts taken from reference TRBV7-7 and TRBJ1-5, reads GAGVSQSPRYKVTKRGQDVTLRCDPISSHATLYWYQQALGQGPEFLTYFNYEAQPDKSGLPSDRFSAERPEGSISTLTIQRTEQRDSAMYRCASSRELGQPQHFGDGTRLSIL.

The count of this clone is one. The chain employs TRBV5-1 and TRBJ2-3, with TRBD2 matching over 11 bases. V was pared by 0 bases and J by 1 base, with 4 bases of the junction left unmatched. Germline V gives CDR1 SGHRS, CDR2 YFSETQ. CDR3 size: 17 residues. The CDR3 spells CASSLGASGGRTDTQYF. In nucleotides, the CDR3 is TGCGCCAGCAGCTTGGGGGCTAGCGGGGGGCGCACAGATACGCAGTATTTT.

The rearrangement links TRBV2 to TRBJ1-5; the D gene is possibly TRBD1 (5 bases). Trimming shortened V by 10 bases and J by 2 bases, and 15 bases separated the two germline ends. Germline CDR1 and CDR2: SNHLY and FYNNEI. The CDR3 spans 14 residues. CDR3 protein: CAIRAPGGNQPQHF. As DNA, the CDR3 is TGTGCCATCAGGGCCCCGGGGGGCAATCAGCCCCAGCATTTT. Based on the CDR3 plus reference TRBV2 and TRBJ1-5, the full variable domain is EPEVTQTPSHQVTQMGQEVILRCVPISNHLYFYWYRQILGQKVEFLVSFYNNEISEKSEIFDDQFSVERPDGSNFTLKIRSTKLEDSAMYFCAIRAPGGNQPQHFGDGTRLSIL.

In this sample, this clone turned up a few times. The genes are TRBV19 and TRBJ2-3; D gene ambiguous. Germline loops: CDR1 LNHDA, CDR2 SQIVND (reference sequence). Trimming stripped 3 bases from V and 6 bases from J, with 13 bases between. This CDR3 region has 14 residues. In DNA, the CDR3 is TGTGCCAGTAGTATTGGTCTAGTGGGGGATACGCAGTATTTT. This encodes CASSIGLVGDTQYF.

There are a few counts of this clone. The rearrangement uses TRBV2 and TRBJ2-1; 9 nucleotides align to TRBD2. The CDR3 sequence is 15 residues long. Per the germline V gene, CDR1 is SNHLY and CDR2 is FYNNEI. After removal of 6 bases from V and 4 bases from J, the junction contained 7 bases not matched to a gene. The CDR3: CASRLSGGPYNEQFF. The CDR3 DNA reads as TGTGCCAGCAGACTCAGCGGGGGGCCTTACAATGAGCAGTTCTTC.

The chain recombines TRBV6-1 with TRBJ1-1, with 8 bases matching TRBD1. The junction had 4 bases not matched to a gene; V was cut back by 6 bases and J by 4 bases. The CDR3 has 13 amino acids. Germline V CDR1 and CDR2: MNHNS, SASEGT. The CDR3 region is CASRDRAATEAFF. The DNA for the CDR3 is TGTGCCAGCAGGGACAGGGCAGCCACTGAAGCTTTCTTT.

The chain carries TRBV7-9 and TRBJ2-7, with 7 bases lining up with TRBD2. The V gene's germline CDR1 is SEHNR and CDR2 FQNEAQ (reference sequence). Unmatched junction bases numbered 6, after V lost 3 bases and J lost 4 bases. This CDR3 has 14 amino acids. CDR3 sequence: CASSFAGVIYEQYF. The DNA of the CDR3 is TGTGCCAGCAGCTTCGCGGGGGTGATTTACGAGCAGTACTTC.

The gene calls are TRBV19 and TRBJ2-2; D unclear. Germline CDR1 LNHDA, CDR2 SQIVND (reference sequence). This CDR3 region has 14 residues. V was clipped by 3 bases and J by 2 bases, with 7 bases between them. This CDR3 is CASSISFNTGELFF. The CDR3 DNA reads TGTGCCAGTAGTATTAGCTTTAACACCGGGGAGCTGTTTTTT.

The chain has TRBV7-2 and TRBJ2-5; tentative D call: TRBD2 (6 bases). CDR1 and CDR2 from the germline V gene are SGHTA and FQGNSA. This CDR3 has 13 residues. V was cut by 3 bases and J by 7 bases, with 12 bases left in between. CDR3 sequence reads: CASSLAGSWTQYF. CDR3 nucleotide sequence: TGTGCCAGCAGCTTGGCGGGGTCCTGGACCCAGTACTTC.